The 13 T cell receptor beta chains listed next were all sequenced from one sample in a study of blood T cell repertoires in COVID-19. Using immunoSEQ multiplex PCR, the repertoire was profiled, and TCRdb retains in-frame clones only, with some absent. The sample includes roughly 84,000 clones, approximately 78% of them seen just once. The sequenced sample consisted of peripheral blood. Receptor source: a woman older than 75 with acute or convalescent COVID-19.

The chain carries TRBV6-1 and TRBJ1-3, with D possibly TRBD1 on 6 matching bases. Germline loops: CDR1 MNHNS, CDR2 SASEGT. Trimming shortened V by 3 bases and J by 0 bases, and 9 bases separated the two germline ends. This CDR3 has 15 residues. The CDR3 is CASSDTGISGNTIYF. DNA for the CDR3: TGTGCCAGCAGTGACACAGGGATCTCTGGAAACACCATATATTTT.

V gene TRBV14 combines with J gene TRBJ2-2; 9 bases match TRBD1. Trimming cost V 4 bases and J 7 bases; bases outside gene matches: 7. The CDR3 is 15 amino acids. Germline V gives CDR1 SGHDN, CDR2 FVKESK. The CDR3 coding sequence is TGTGCCAGCAGCCCAATACAGGGGGCCGGCGGGGAGCTGTTTTTT. Its translation: CASSPIQGAGGELFF.

The rearrangement uses TRBV18 and TRBJ1-1; D might be TRBD1 (6 bases). This CDR3 is 14 amino acids long. V was pared by 2 bases and J by 5 bases, with 12 bases between. The germline CDR1 and CDR2 sequences are KGHSH and LQKENI. DNA for the CDR3: TGTGCCAGCTCACCAAGGGGGTTGGGTACTGAAGCTTTCTTT. The encoded protein is CASSPRGLGTEAFF. Complete variable domain (other parts from reference TRBV18 and TRBJ1-1): NAGVMQNPRHLVRRRGQEARLRCSPMKGHSHVYWYRQLPEEGLKFMVYLQKENIIDESGMPKERFSAEFPKEGPSILRIQQVVRGDSAAYFCASSPRGLGTEAFFGQGTRLTVV.

J is TRBJ1-2 and V is TRBV7-6, with 8 nucleotides matching TRBD1. The CDR3 loop spans 15 amino acids. From germline, CDR1 is SGHVS and CDR2 FNYEAQ. The J segment lost 0 bases and the V segment lost 5 bases, leaving 5 bases of the junction unmatched. CDR3 protein: CASSLGTGSNYGYTF. Here the CDR3 DNA reads TGTGCCAGCAGCCTTGGGACAGGATCTAACTATGGCTACACCTTC.

The gene calls are TRBV18 and TRBJ2-3; 8 bases fit TRBD2. The length of the CDR3 is 14 residues. Trimming at V came to 8 bases and at J to 1 base, leaving 5 bases not matched to a gene. The germline gives CDR1 KGHSH, CDR2 LQKENI. CDR3 loop: CASNTGGGTDTQYF. The CDR3 DNA follows: TGTGCCAGCAACACGGGGGGGGGCACAGATACGCAGTATTTT.

The chain carries TRBV4-1 and TRBJ1-5, with 7 positions matching TRBD1. CDR3 length equals 16 residues. In germline, CDR1 is MGHRA, CDR2 YSYEKL. Trimming at V came to 0 bases and at J to 7 bases, leaving 9 bases not matched to a gene. CDR3 coding DNA: TGCGCCAGCAGCCAAGATAGGGGGCAGGGGATACAGCCCCAGCATTTT. This gives the protein CASSQDRGQGIQPQHF.

The rearrangement links TRBV2 to TRBJ2-3; the D is unclear. Trimming shortened V by 4 bases and J by 7 bases, and 18 bases separated the two germline ends. CDR3 length: 15 residues. CDR1 and CDR2 (germline): SNHLY, FYNNEI. The CDR3 DNA is TGTGCCAGCAGTGTCAGGTCCTCCGGAACCTATACGCAGTATTTT. Protein sequence: CASSVRSSGTYTQYF.

The chain has TRBV11-3 and TRBJ2-1; tentative D call: TRBD2 (5 bases). Germline assignment: CDR1 SGHNT and CDR2 YENEEA. V was pared by 5 bases and J by 10 bases, with 15 bases between. This CDR3 is 13 amino acids long. The CDR3: CASSLSEPGEQFF. CDR3 nucleotides: TGTGCCAGCAGCCTTAGCGAACCGGGGGAGCAGTTCTTC.

In its sample, this clone was seen once. V gene TRBV27 combines with J gene TRBJ2-1; tentative D call: TRBD2 (7 bases). The germline CDR1 and CDR2 sequences are MNHEY and SMNVEV (reference sequence). The ends were cut back, 5 bases at V and 3 bases at J, with 11 bases in the middle. This CDR3 has 14 residues. The CDR3 here is CASSRGGVYNEQFF. CDR3 bases: TGTGCCAGCAGTAGAGGGGGGGTCTACAATGAGCAGTTCTTC.

The V gene is TRBV3-1 (or the pseudogene TRBV3-2), the J gene TRBJ1-5, with D possibly TRBD1 on 5 matching bases. CDR1 is LGHDT, CDR2 YNNKEL, per germline (reference sequence). The CDR3 spans 15 residues. The V gene lost 0 bases and the J gene lost 7 bases, with 13 bases spanning the gap. The CDR3 sequence: CASSQDGPGRQPQHF. In DNA, the CDR3 is TGTGCCAGCAGCCAAGATGGGCCAGGGAGGCAGCCCCAGCATTTT.

This clone was recorded a few times. The chain employs TRBV3-1 (or the pseudogene TRBV3-2) and TRBJ1-5; the D gene is possibly TRBD1 (6 bases). Germline V gives CDR1 LGHDT, CDR2 YNNKEL (reference sequence). The germline V and J ends were trimmed by 5 bases and 4 bases, with 12 bases remaining between them. The CDR3 is made up of 14 amino acids. This chain's CDR3 is CASSATTGNQPQHF. The CDR3 nucleotides are TGTGCCAGCAGCGCAACAACAGGGAATCAGCCCCAGCATTTT.

The chain employs TRBV30 and TRBJ2-5; 14 bases map to TRBD2. This CDR3 contains 15 residues. Losses at the gene ends were 1 base for V and 5 bases for J; bases not matched to a gene: 3. CDR1 and CDR2 (germline): GTSNPN, SVGIG (reference sequence). The CDR3 here is CAWSEGLAGVETQYF. The CDR3, as DNA: TGTGCCTGGAGTGAGGGACTAGCGGGGGTGGAGACCCAGTACTTC.

Turning to this clone: The sample holds other DNA sequences that translate to the same CDR3. The V and J genes are TRBV7-9 and TRBJ1-4; tentative D call: TRBD1 (5 bases). Germline CDR1 reads SEHNR; CDR2 reads FQNEAQ (reference sequence). With 5 bases removed from V and 5 bases from J, the gap between germline ends came to 12 bases. CDR3 length: 14 amino acids. The CDR3 region is CASSLGGGNEKLFF. The CDR3 nucleotides are TGTGCCAGCAGCCTGGGGGGAGGAAATGAAAAACTGTTTTTT.